A selection of T cell receptor beta chains follows, all from one sample in a study of cytomegalovirus exposure and HLA in healthy donors. Repertoires were generated with immunoSEQ multiplex PCR, while TCRdb's copy carries only in-frame clones and drops some. Of 150,000 or so clones listed, over 65% are singletons. Specimen: PBMCs. These receptors were taken from a man aged 35 to 55 in good health and CMV-seropositive. The CDR3 runs from the conserved cysteine through the conserved F or W. Each record gives: clone size, V gene, D gene, J gene, CDR3 protein, CDR3 DNA. A D gene is named only where the DNA matches it firmly. Clone size is given for some rows only: seen once, a few or many times, or a class if the clone is expanded.

clone_size: few; v_call: TRBV7-9; d_call: TRBD1; j_call: TRBJ1-2; cdr3_aa: CASSPGQGAGGYTF; cdr3_nt: TGTGCCAGCAGCCCGGGACAGGGGGCGGGCGGCTACACCTTC
clone_size: .; v_call: TRBV7-9; d_call: TRBD1; j_call: TRBJ1-1; cdr3_aa: CASSRDREAFF; cdr3_nt: TGTGCCAGCAGCCGGGACAGAGAAGCTTTCTTT
clone_size: few; v_call: TRBV4-1; d_call: .; j_call: TRBJ1-1; cdr3_aa: CASSQVMSEAFF; cdr3_nt: TGCGCCAGCAGCCAAGTTATGAGTGAAGCTTTCTTT
clone_size: once; v_call: TRBV7-9; d_call: TRBD2; j_call: TRBJ2-3; cdr3_aa: CASSPTSGGGTDTQYF; cdr3_nt: TGTGCCAGCAGCCCGACTAGCGGGGGGGGCACAGATACGCAGTATTTT
clone_size: once; v_call: TRBV30; d_call: .; j_call: TRBJ1-2; cdr3_aa: CAWRQANYGYTF; cdr3_nt: TGTGCCTGGAGACAGGCTAACTATGGCTACACCTTC
clone_size: .; v_call: TRBV6-5; d_call: TRBD1; j_call: TRBJ2-7; cdr3_aa: CASSVRHRGSYEQYF; cdr3_nt: TGTGCCAGCAGTGTCCGGCACAGGGGCTCCTACGAGCAGTACTTC
clone_size: .; v_call: TRBV27; d_call: TRBD2; j_call: TRBJ2-7; cdr3_aa: CASSHRTSGGTYEQYF; cdr3_nt: TGTGCCAGCAGTCACCGGACTAGCGGGGGCACCTACGAGCAGTACTTC
clone_size: .; v_call: TRBV21-1; d_call: .; j_call: TRBJ2-7; cdr3_aa: CASSPVGDRDSYEQYF; cdr3_nt: TGTGCCAGCAGCCCCGTAGGGGACAGGGACTCCTACGAGCAGTACTTC
clone_size: .; v_call: TRBV5-1; d_call: TRBD2; j_call: TRBJ2-1; cdr3_aa: CASSSSGGSVEQFF; cdr3_nt: TGCGCCAGCAGCTCGTCGGGGGGGAGTGTGGAGCAGTTCTTC
clone_size: many; v_call: TRBV7-9; d_call: .; j_call: TRBJ1-1; cdr3_aa: CASSLGRAFF; cdr3_nt: TGTGCCAGCAGCTTAGGGAGAGCTTTCTTT
clone_size: .; v_call: TRBV12-5; d_call: TRBD1; j_call: TRBJ2-1; cdr3_aa: CASGTGTGDGNEQFF; cdr3_nt: TGTGCTAGTGGTACCGGGACAGGGGACGGTAATGAGCAGTTCTTC
clone_size: .; v_call: TRBV5-4; d_call: .; j_call: TRBJ1-4; cdr3_aa: CASSFGGPSEKLFF; cdr3_nt: TGTGCCAGCAGCTTCGGGGGGCCGAGTGAAAAACTGTTTTTT